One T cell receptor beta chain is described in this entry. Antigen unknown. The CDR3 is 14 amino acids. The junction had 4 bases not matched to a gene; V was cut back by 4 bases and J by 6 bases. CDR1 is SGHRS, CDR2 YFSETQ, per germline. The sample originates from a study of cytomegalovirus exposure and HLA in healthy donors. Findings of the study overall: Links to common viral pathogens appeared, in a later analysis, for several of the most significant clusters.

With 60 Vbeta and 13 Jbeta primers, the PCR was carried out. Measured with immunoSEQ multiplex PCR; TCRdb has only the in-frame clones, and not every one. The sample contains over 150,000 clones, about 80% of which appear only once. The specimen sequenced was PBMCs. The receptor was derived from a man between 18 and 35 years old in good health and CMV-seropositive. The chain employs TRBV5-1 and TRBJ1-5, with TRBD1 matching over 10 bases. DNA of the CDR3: TGCGCCAGCAGCATGGACAGGGGGTCTCAGCCCCAGCATTTT. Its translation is CASSMDRGSQPQHF. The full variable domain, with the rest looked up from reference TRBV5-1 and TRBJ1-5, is KAGVTQTPRYLIKTRGQQVTLSCSPISGHRSVSWYQQTPGQGLQFLFEYFSETQRNKGNFPGRFSGRQFSNSRSEMNVSTLELGDSALYLCASSMDRGSQPQHFGDGTRLSIL.